This T cell receptor (beta chain) was identified during a study of T-cell reconstitution after alpha-beta-depleted transplantation in children. Regarding this clonotype: What it binds is not known.

Trimming took 7 bases from V and 1 from J, leaving 17 bases between them. Germline assignment: CDR1 SEHNR and CDR2 FQNEAQ (reference sequence). This CDR3 is built from 15 residues. Unique molecular identifiers were incorporated during preparation of the TCRbeta library. TCRdb reprocessed the PCR reads with MiXCR, giving one entry per CDR3 protein. In the table there are around 300,000 distinct CDR3 sequences, roughly 21% of which are singletons. Study-wide results and limits: Surviving recipient T cells and thymic progenitors underlay high day-60 TCRbeta diversity in some patients. About two months after transplant, alpha-beta T cells reportedly came from several hundred expanded graft clones. Newly generated T cells supplied most T-cell counts and diversity one year post-transplant.

This TCR came from a male patient aged 10-17 years who had a stem cell transplant for acute lymphoblastic leukemia, so the T cells may come from the graft donor. The material was PBMCs, mostly from graft donor cells, obtained 180 days after TCRalphabeta/CD19-depleted stem cell transplant. The rearrangement uses TRBV7-9 and TRBJ2-7; D is undetermined. CDR3 in DNA: TGTGCCAGCATCACCGACTCCAGGTTATCCTACGAGCAGTACTTC. It encodes CASITDSRLSYEQYF.